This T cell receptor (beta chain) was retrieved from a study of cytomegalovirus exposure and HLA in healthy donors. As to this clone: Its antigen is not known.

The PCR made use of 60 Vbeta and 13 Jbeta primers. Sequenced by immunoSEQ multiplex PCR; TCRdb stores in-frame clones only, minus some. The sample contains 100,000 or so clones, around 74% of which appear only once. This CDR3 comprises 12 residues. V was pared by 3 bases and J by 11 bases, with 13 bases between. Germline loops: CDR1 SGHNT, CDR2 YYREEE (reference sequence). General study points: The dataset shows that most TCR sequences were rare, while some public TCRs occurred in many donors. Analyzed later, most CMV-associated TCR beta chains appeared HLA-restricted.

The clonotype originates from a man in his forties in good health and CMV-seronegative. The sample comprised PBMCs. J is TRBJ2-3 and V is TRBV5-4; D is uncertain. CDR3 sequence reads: CASSSQSHGQYF. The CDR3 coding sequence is TGTGCCAGCAGCTCCCAATCTCACGGGCAGTATTTT.